These 16 T cell receptor beta chains came from one sample sequenced in a study of vaccination effects on CD4 cells after COVID-19. Prior to sequencing, the ViraFEST assay stimulated PBMC with viral peptide pools, which expanded the antigen-specific CD4+ T cells. After less than twelve days in culture, the CD4+ T cells were isolated. The individual was infected with SARS-CoV-2 between March and December 2020, as confirmed by PCR. These TCRs' antigens remain unknown. TCRdb's copy holds only in-frame clones and misses some; the assay was immunoSEQ multiplex PCR. The table includes tens of thousands of clones, 76% detected once. Sequenced material: CD4+ T cells from PBMCs cultured with HIV peptides, taken before COVID-19 vaccination. Subset noted: HIV-1 Nef peptide pool negative control/reference culture. The receptor source for this set is a human donor who had a prior SARS-CoV-2 infection.

This chain joins TRBV5-5 and TRBJ2-3, with D uncertain. This CDR3 spans 13 amino acids. Germline CDR1 is SGHKS and CDR2 is YYEKEE (reference sequence). The V and J ends lost 4 bases and 6 bases respectively, with 12 bases between them. The CDR3 nucleotides are TGTGCCAGCAGCCGGGCGGCGTCGGATACGCAGTATTTT. Protein product: CASSRAASDTQYF.

V gene TRBV7-2 combines with J gene TRBJ2-1; D is undetermined. V was cut by 2 bases and J by 2 bases, with 7 bases left in between. Germline lookup yields CDR1 SGHTA and CDR2 FQGNSA. The CDR3 length is 14 residues. CDR3 nucleotides: TGTGCCAGCAGCTTATCGGGCACCTACAATGAGCAGTTCTTC. Amino acid sequence: CASSLSGTYNEQFF.

This clone was recorded a few times. J is TRBJ1-5 and V is TRBV11-2; the match to TRBD1 covers 8 bases. Germline V CDR1 and CDR2: SGHAT, FQNNGV. CDR3 length: 14 residues. The ends lost 3 bases at V and 7 bases at J; junction bases unmatched: 5. CDR3 coding DNA: TGTGCCAGCAGCTTCGACAGGGGTGGCCAGCCCCAGCATTTT. Translation: CASSFDRGGQPQHF.

The chain combines TRBV7-3 with TRBJ2-5, with no clear D. The germline gives CDR1 SGHTA, CDR2 FQGTGA. Trimming shortened V by 2 bases and J by 2 bases, and 6 bases separated the two germline ends. The CDR3 has 13 residues. Written as DNA, the CDR3 is TGTGCCAGCAGCTTAGGCCCACAAGAGACCCAGTACTTC. Residues: CASSLGPQETQYF.

The rearrangement uses TRBV5-1 and TRBJ2-1, with a tentative D call TRBD1 (5 bases). The CDR3 spans 15 residues. V dropped 0 bases and J dropped 0 bases, with 7 bases sitting between them. CDR1 and CDR2 from the germline V gene are SGHRS and YFSETQ. CDR3 sequence reads: CASSLARDSYNEQFF. In DNA form, the CDR3 reads TGCGCCAGCAGCTTGGCCAGGGACTCCTACAATGAGCAGTTCTTC.

J is TRBJ2-7 and V is TRBV29-1; TRBD2 might be the D (7 bases). CDR3 size: 12 residues. Trimming took off 4 bases at V and 6 bases at J, with 13 bases between the two ends. CDR1 SQVTM and CDR2 ANQGSEA come from the germline V gene. CDR3 DNA: TGCAGCGTTGGTATGGGGGGGCTCGAGCAGTACTTC. It translates to CSVGMGGLEQYF.

This clone has more than one count but fewer than ten. The chain combines TRBV5-1 with TRBJ2-1, with 7 bases identical to TRBD2. CDR1 and CDR2 (germline): SGHRS, YFSETQ. V lost 2 bases and J lost 5; bases outside the gene matches: 7. CDR3 length equals 15 residues. This CDR3 reads CASSFRLAENNEQFF. In DNA, the CDR3 is TGCGCCAGCAGCTTTCGGCTAGCGGAGAACAATGAGCAGTTCTTC.

The chain links TRBV5-1 to TRBJ1-6; no clear D gene. Per germline, CDR1 SGHRS and CDR2 YFSETQ. The V end was cut by 0 bases, the J end by 8 bases, with 12 bases between. This CDR3 spans 15 amino acids. In nucleotides, the CDR3 is TGCGCCAGCAGCTTGGTTTGGGGTATCGATTCACCCCTCCACTTT. This gives the protein CASSLVWGIDSPLHF. Using reference TRBV5-1 and TRBJ1-6 for the parts outside the CDR3, the full variable domain is KAGVTQTPRYLIKTRGQQVTLSCSPISGHRSVSWYQQTPGQGLQFLFEYFSETQRNKGNFPGRFSGRQFSNSRSEMNVSTLELGDSALYLCASSLVWGIDSPLHFGNGTRLTVT.

The V and J genes are TRBV5-1 and TRBJ2-1; D is ambiguous. Germline V gives CDR1 SGHRS, CDR2 YFSETQ. The ends were cut back, 4 bases at V and 0 bases at J, with 11 bases in the middle. CDR3 length equals 15 residues. CDR3 residues: CASSTGIVSYNEQFF. The CDR3 DNA reads as TGCGCCAGCAGCACCGGAATAGTCTCCTACAATGAGCAGTTCTTC.

The chain employs TRBV7-3 and TRBJ2-4; D is uncertain. V was pared by 0 bases and J by 7 bases, with 13 bases between. CDR1 and CDR2 from the germline V gene are SGHTA and FQGTGA. The CDR3 is made up of 15 amino acids. This chain's CDR3 is CASSLTPGIGNIQYF. CDR3 bases: TGTGCCAGCAGCTTAACACCGGGTATAGGGAACATTCAGTACTTC.

This clone has a handful of counts. V usage is TRBV10-3 and J usage is TRBJ1-2, with TRBD1 matching over 8 bases. The CDR3 has 15 residues. The V gene end was trimmed by 6 bases and the J gene end by 4 bases; junction bases not matched to a gene: 10. Germline CDR1 is ENHRY and CDR2 is SYGVKD. CDR3 nucleotides: TGTGCCATCAGCAACTACAGGGGGGAAGGCTATGGCTACACCTTC. Translating it yields CAISNYRGEGYGYTF.

The chain carries TRBV19 and TRBJ2-7; 13 bases map to TRBD2. The CDR3 loop spans 15 amino acids. Germline loops: CDR1 LNHDA, CDR2 SQIVND (reference sequence). Unmatched junction bases numbered 8, after V lost 5 bases and J lost 7 bases. The CDR3 loop is CASSEAGLAGWEQYF. CDR3 nucleotide sequence: TGTGCCAGTAGTGAAGCGGGACTAGCGGGATGGGAGCAGTACTTC.

The chain uses TRBV6-5 and TRBJ2-5, with 7 bases matching TRBD2. Germline CDR1 MNHEY, CDR2 SVGAGI. The junction had 7 bases not matched to a gene; V was cut back by 6 bases and J by 0 bases. The CDR3 length is 15 residues. The CDR3 nucleotides read TGTGCCAGCAGCCGGGGGGATGTGTACCAAGAGACCCAGTACTTC. It yields the protein CASSRGDVYQETQYF.

The chain joins TRBV7-9 to TRBJ2-3, with D perhaps TRBD1 or TRBD2 (5 bases each). The length of the CDR3 is 12 residues. The V end was cut by 0 bases, the J end by 11 bases, with 9 bases between. In germline, CDR1 is SEHNR, CDR2 FQNEAQ (reference sequence). Here the CDR3 reads CASSLARGVQYF. CDR3 nucleotides: TGTGCCAGCAGCTTAGCGAGAGGGGTGCAGTATTTT.

The chain joins TRBV5-1 to TRBJ1-4; TRBD1 might be the D (5 bases). Trimming removed 2 bases at V and 4 bases at J, with 9 bases between. The CDR3 is made up of 14 amino acids. CDR1 SGHRS and CDR2 YFSETQ come from the germline V gene. DNA of the CDR3: TGCGCCAGCAGCTTCGGTAGGGGTAATGAAAAACTGTTTTTT. Protein sequence: CASSFGRGNEKLFF.

The V gene is TRBV6-5, the J gene TRBJ2-3; D is perhaps TRBD2 (6 bases). CDR1 is MNHEY and CDR2 is SVGAGI in the germline V gene. V shed 6 bases and J shed 2 bases, with 15 bases lying between them. The CDR3 runs to 15 residues. The CDR3 sequence: CASRRGTQDTDTQYF. The CDR3, as DNA: TGTGCCAGCAGGCGCGGGACTCAGGACACAGATACGCAGTATTTT.